A single sample gave rise to the 30 T cell receptor beta chains below, sequenced in a study of blood T cell repertoires in COVID-19 (dated by TCRdb to about 2020). The library was built by means of the immunoSEQ multiplex PCR assay. Imported from immuneACCESS, the table was reduced by TCRdb to in-frame sequences with V and J called. These copies leave out some clones; in studies compared against another copy, an unresolved V gene accounts for under half, and the cause of the remainder is not known. The table for this sample lists 95,000 to 150,000 clones; roughly four fifths of them were counted only once. 9.5% to 13% of the sample is held by the ten biggest clonotypes. Material: peripheral blood. All receptors come from a human donor in a cohort sampled during active COVID-19.

The chain employs TRBV28 and TRBJ2-7; 7 positions agree with TRBD2. CDR1 is MDHEN, CDR2 SYDVKM, per germline. The CDR3 covers 14 residues. Trimming took 4 bases from V and 5 from J; bases not matched to a gene: 8. This CDR3 is CASSWGGTYHEQYF. The DNA of the CDR3 is TGTGCCAGCAGTTGGGGAGGGACTTACCACGAGCAGTACTTC.

The rearrangement joins TRBV6-5 to TRBJ1-4, with D uncertain. The germline V gene encodes CDR1 MNHEY and CDR2 SVGAGI. The CDR3 has 13 amino acids. V was pared by 3 bases and J by 9 bases, with 11 bases between. CDR3: CASSYTDNKKLFF. In DNA form, the CDR3 reads TGTGCCAGCAGTTATACCGACAATAAAAAACTGTTTTTT.

This rearrangement joins TRBV6-5 to TRBJ1-1; tentatively, D is TRBD1 (6 bases). The V gene lost 2 bases and the J gene lost 1 base, with 11 bases spanning the gap. This CDR3 contains 15 residues. The germline gives CDR1 MNHEY, CDR2 SVGAGI. The CDR3 region is CASSYGGMGNTEAFF. DNA for the CDR3: TGTGCCAGCAGTTACGGGGGCATGGGGAACACTGAAGCTTTCTTT.

This chain connects TRBV6-2 or TRBV6-3 to TRBJ2-7; TRBD1 aligns across 10 bases. Germline CDR1 reads MNHEY; CDR2 reads SVGEGT. Unmatched junction bases numbered 11, after V lost 5 bases and J lost 7 bases. There are 15 residues in the CDR3. CDR3 sequence (DNA): TGTGCCAGCAGTCACCCGGGACAGGGGAGAGGGGAGCAGTACTTC. Translating gives CASSHPGQGRGEQYF.

The rearrangement joins TRBV12-3 or TRBV12-4 to TRBJ1-5; no clear D. V lost 3 bases and J lost 5, with 5 bases in between. The CDR3 consists of 12 residues. CDR3 region: CASSFSDQPQHF. DNA for the CDR3: TGTGCCAGCAGTTTTTCAGATCAGCCCCAGCATTTT.

The chain uses TRBV7-2 and TRBJ2-3; D is possibly TRBD1 (6 bases). Germline values: CDR1 SGHTA, CDR2 FQGNSA. With 4 bases removed from V and 0 bases from J, the gap between germline ends came to 8 bases. The CDR3 consists of 14 residues. The CDR3 DNA is TGTGCCAGCAGCTCGGGACACAGCACAGATACGCAGTATTTT. It codes for CASSSGHSTDTQYF. Looking up the rest from reference TRBV7-2 and TRBJ2-3 gives the full variable domain: GAGVSQSPSNKVTEKGKDVELRCDPISGHTALYWYRQSLGQGLEFLIYFQGNSAPDKSGLPSDRFSAERTGGSVSTLTIQRTQQEDSAVYLCASSSGHSTDTQYFGPGTRLTVL.

The chain combines TRBV14 with TRBJ1-4, with TRBD1 matching over 8 bases. V shed 1 base, J shed 7 bases, and the junction held 8 bases outside the gene matches. Per the germline V gene, CDR1 is SGHDN and CDR2 is FVKESK. This CDR3 contains 16 residues. CDR3 amino acids: CASSQGLTGVGEKLFF. CDR3 sequence (DNA): TGTGCCAGCAGCCAAGGGCTGACAGGGGTTGGTGAAAAACTGTTTTTT.

J is TRBJ2-3 and V is TRBV20-1; D call uncertain. V was pared by 3 bases and J by 3 bases, with 10 bases between. The CDR3 runs 13 residues. From germline, CDR1 is DFQATT and CDR2 SNEGSKA (reference sequence). As DNA, the CDR3 is TGCAGTGCTAGTACACAGACAACAGATACGCAGTATTTT. This translates into CSASTQTTDTQYF.

The genes are TRBV5-1 and TRBJ2-3; TRBD1 matches 7 bases. The CDR3 spans 16 residues. CDR1 and CDR2 (germline): SGHRS, YFSETQ. Trimming removed 4 bases from V and 7 bases from J; junction bases left unmatched: 15. The CDR3 DNA follows: TGCGCCAGCAGCCCCGGTAGGGGGCTCGGCATAAATACGCAGTATTTT. Its protein is CASSPGRGLGINTQYF.

V is TRBV5-1 and J is TRBJ1-6, with TRBD1 as a possible D gene (5 bases). Germline CDR1 SGHRS, CDR2 YFSETQ. The CDR3 extends over 16 amino acids. The germline V and J ends were trimmed by 0 bases and 7 bases, with 14 bases remaining between them. CDR3: CASSLGDFSRNSPLHF. The CDR3 nucleotides are TGCGCCAGCAGCTTGGGGGACTTCTCAAGGAATTCACCCCTCCACTTT.

The sample holds one count of this clone. The chain has TRBV7-2 and TRBJ2-3; 14 bases fit TRBD2. Germline CDR1 and CDR2: SGHTA and FQGNSA. The CDR3 sequence is 18 residues long. Trimming cost V 4 bases and J 1 base; bases outside gene matches: 7. As DNA, the CDR3 is TGTGCCAGCAGCTCAGGACTAGCGGGGGGTGGGCGCACAGATACGCAGTATTTT. Protein: CASSSGLAGGGRTDTQYF. The full variable domain, rest sourced from reference TRBV7-2 and TRBJ2-3, is GAGVSQSPSNKVTEKGKDVELRCDPISGHTALYWYRQSLGQGLEFLIYFQGNSAPDKSGLPSDRFSAERTGGSVSTLTIQRTQQEDSAVYLCASSSGLAGGGRTDTQYFGPGTRLTVL.

The chain uses TRBV5-1 and TRBJ2-7; 8 bases align to TRBD1. In germline, CDR1 is SGHRS, CDR2 YFSETQ. The junction had 16 bases not matched to a gene; V was cut back by 3 bases and J by 5 bases. The CDR3 is 17 residues long. The chain's CDR3 is CASSSSPPGQVVHEQYF. CDR3 nucleotides: TGCGCCAGCAGCTCGTCCCCGCCGGGACAGGTAGTTCACGAGCAGTACTTC.

V and J are TRBV12-3 or TRBV12-4 and TRBJ2-3; D uncertain. The V and J ends lost 5 bases and 6 bases respectively, with 6 bases between them. The CDR3 totals 11 residues. The CDR3 DNA follows: TGTGCCAGCAGTCCCCTGGATACGCAGTATTTT. Translating gives CASSPLDTQYF.

The chain links TRBV5-1 to TRBJ1-4; TRBD1 is a possible D gene (5 bases). The CDR3 spans 15 residues. Trimming shortened V by 4 bases and J by 8 bases, and 18 bases separated the two germline ends. Germline loops: CDR1 SGHRS, CDR2 YFSETQ. The CDR3: CASSPSTVYNEKLFF. The DNA for the CDR3 is TGCGCCAGCAGCCCCTCGACAGTCTATAACGAAAAACTGTTTTTT. The variable domain in full, with the rest retrieved from reference TRBV5-1 and TRBJ1-4, is KAGVTQTPRYLIKTRGQQVTLSCSPISGHRSVSWYQQTPGQGLQFLFEYFSETQRNKGNFPGRFSGRQFSNSRSEMNVSTLELGDSALYLCASSPSTVYNEKLFFGSGTQLSVL.

This rearrangement joins TRBV10-2 to TRBJ2-3; the match to TRBD1 covers 10 bases. CDR1 is WSHSY, CDR2 SAAADI, per germline. After removal of 2 bases from V and 3 bases from J, the junction contained 2 bases not matched to a gene. CDR3 length: 15 amino acids. For the CDR3, the DNA is TGCGCCAGCAGTGAGCCGGGACAGGGGACAGATACGCAGTATTTT. The encoded protein is CASSEPGQGTDTQYF.

The chain uses TRBV28 and TRBJ2-5, with 8 bases lining up with TRBD2. CDR1 and CDR2 from the germline V gene are MDHEN and SYDVKM. Trimming took 1 base from V and 2 from J; bases not matched to a gene: 6. The CDR3 sequence is 16 residues long. CDR3 amino acids: CASSLLGSGEQETQYF. For the CDR3, the DNA is TGTGCCAGCAGTTTATTGGGTAGCGGGGAACAAGAGACCCAGTACTTC.

This clone has just one count. The V and J genes are TRBV2 and TRBJ1-2; unclear D gene. This CDR3 is 13 amino acids long. With 7 bases removed from V and 2 bases from J, the gap between germline ends came to 11 bases. The germline V gene encodes CDR1 SNHLY and CDR2 FYNNEI. In nucleotides, the CDR3 is TGTGCCAGCACTGTGGACTGGAACTATGGCTACACCTTC. This sequence encodes CASTVDWNYGYTF. Full variable domain (remainder filled in from reference TRBV2 and TRBJ1-2): EPEVTQTPSHQVTQMGQEVILRCVPISNHLYFYWYRQILGQKVEFLVSFYNNEISEKSEIFDDQFSVERPDGSNFTLKIRSTKLEDSAMYFCASTVDWNYGYTFGSGTRLTVV.

V usage is TRBV11-3 and J usage is TRBJ2-1, with D possibly matching TRBD2 (6 bases). Germline CDR1 and CDR2: SGHNT and YENEEA. Trimming took off 3 bases at V and 5 bases at J, with 17 bases between the two ends. The CDR3 is 16 amino acids. The CDR3, as DNA: TGTGCCAGCAGCTTTGGTGGTGGAGCGGGTGACAATGAGCAGTTCTTC. As protein: CASSFGGGAGDNEQFF.

The rearrangement uses TRBV15 and TRBJ2-3; 10 bases map to TRBD2. From germline, CDR1 is LNHNV and CDR2 YYDKDF (reference sequence). After removal of 8 bases from V and 8 bases from J, the junction contained 13 bases not matched to a gene. CDR3 length: 15 amino acids. The CDR3 bases are TGTGCCACCTACGTAATACAGCGGGGGGGCTCTACGCAGTATTTT. It is translated as CATYVIQRGGSTQYF. Complete variable domain (other parts from reference TRBV15 and TRBJ2-3): DAMVIQNPRYQVTQFGKPVTLSCSQTLNHNVMYWYQQKSSQAPKLLFHYYDKDFNNEADTPDNFQSRRPNTSFCFLDIRSPGLGDTAMYLCATYVIQRGGSTQYFGPGTRLTVL.

In its sample, this clone was seen once. V gene TRBV5-1 combines with J gene TRBJ2-3; 7 nucleotides line up with TRBD1. Germline loops: CDR1 SGHRS, CDR2 YFSETQ. The CDR3 is 16 amino acids. V trimming: 0 bases; J trimming: 5 bases; junction bases outside the gene matches: 9. CDR3 residues: CASSLVDRAGEDTQYF. CDR3 DNA: TGCGCCAGCAGCTTGGTCGACAGGGCCGGCGAAGATACGCAGTATTTT.

The chain links TRBV5-1 to TRBJ2-1; 12 bases align to TRBD1. Germline V CDR1 and CDR2: SGHRS, YFSETQ. CDR3 length: 15 residues. The V segment lost 4 bases and the J segment 7 bases; nucleotides outside the gene matches: 6. CDR3 nucleotides: TGCGCCAGCAGCCCCCAGGGACAGGGGGCTAATGAGCAGTTCTTC. Protein: CASSPQGQGANEQFF.

J is TRBJ1-1 and V is TRBV29-1; 9 nucleotides match TRBD1. The germline V gene encodes CDR1 SQVTM and CDR2 ANQGSEA. V trimming: 3 bases; J trimming: 5 bases; junction bases outside the gene matches: 4. The CDR3 extends over 13 amino acids. CDR3 bases: TGCAGCGTTGAGCGACAGGGGGGGACTGAAGCTTTCTTT. Its translation is CSVERQGGTEAFF.

This chain joins TRBV24-1 and TRBJ2-1, with D possibly TRBD2 on 5 matching bases. The V gene lost 4 bases and the J gene lost 8 bases, with 20 bases spanning the gap. The CDR3 totals 16 residues. Germline-derived CDR1 and CDR2 are KGHDR and SFDVKD. In DNA, the CDR3 is TGTGCCACCAGTGACCCACACCATCTAGCCGGCGATGAGCAGTTCTTC. Translating gives CATSDPHHLAGDEQFF.

This clone was seen once. This chain joins TRBV6-2 or TRBV6-3 and TRBJ1-1; D not resolved. The V end was cut by 1 base, the J end by 4 bases, with 7 bases between. The length of the CDR3 is 13 residues. Germline assignment: CDR1 MNHEY and CDR2 SVGEGT. Written as DNA, the CDR3 is TGTGCCAGCAGTTACTTGGGAGTCACTGAAGCTTTCTTT. Amino acid sequence: CASSYLGVTEAFF.

In this sample, this clone turned up once. The CDR3 bases are TGTGCCAGCAGCTTTGCAGGGGGGAGCACAGATACGCAGTATTTT. Amino acids: CASSFAGGSTDTQYF. The J gene is TRBJ2-3, the V gene TRBV7-9; perhaps TRBD1 as D (7 bases). V was clipped by 3 bases and J by 0 bases, with 10 bases between them. The CDR3 runs to 15 residues. From germline, CDR1 is SEHNR and CDR2 FQNEAQ (reference sequence).

The chain employs TRBV7-9 and TRBJ1-4; no clear D gene. Germline V gene lookup returns CDR1 SEHNR and CDR2 FQNEAQ (reference sequence). This CDR3 comprises 15 residues. Trimming took 5 bases from V and 8 from J, leaving 18 bases between them. CDR3 bases: TGTGCCAGCAGCCAAACCTATGGAGGGAAAGAAAAACTGTTTTTT. Protein: CASSQTYGGKEKLFF.

V gene TRBV24-1 combines with J gene TRBJ2-1; TRBD2 agrees at 9 bases. Trimming at V came to 1 base and at J to 7 bases, leaving 13 bases not matched to a gene. The CDR3 runs to 18 residues. Germline V gene data show CDR1 as KGHDR and CDR2 as SFDVKD. CDR3 region: CATSDFMVQRGAGNEQFF. The CDR3 DNA is TGTGCCACCAGTGATTTTATGGTCCAGCGGGGGGCGGGGAATGAGCAGTTCTTC.

V gene TRBV7-2 combines with J gene TRBJ2-1; perhaps TRBD2 as D (5 bases). The CDR3 sequence is 15 residues long. Trimming left V 6 bases short and J 2 bases short, with 14 bases between. Per the germline V gene, CDR1 is SGHTA and CDR2 is FQGNSA. The CDR3 nucleotides read TGTGCCAGCAGACAACCGGGGTCCCCCTACAATGAGCAGTTCTTC. Its translation: CASRQPGSPYNEQFF.

The rearrangement joins TRBV7-9 to TRBJ1-2, with 7 bases fitting TRBD1. Germline V gene data show CDR1 as SEHNR and CDR2 as FQNEAQ (reference sequence). The CDR3 totals 17 residues. V gave up 2 bases and J gave up 4 bases; unmatched junction bases: 13. The CDR3 region is CASSLYQGDVVLYGYTF. The CDR3 region has the DNA TGTGCCAGCAGCTTATATCAGGGGGACGTCGTCCTCTATGGCTACACCTTC.

V gene TRBV19 combines with J gene TRBJ1-5; 7 bases line up with TRBD1. Per germline, CDR1 LNHDA and CDR2 SQIVND (reference sequence). The CDR3 sequence is 14 residues long. V dropped 6 bases and J dropped 6; count of bases not matched to a gene: 8. The CDR3 reads CASRGDRAVQPQHF. CDR3 nucleotide sequence: TGTGCCAGTAGGGGAGACAGGGCGGTTCAGCCCCAGCATTTT.